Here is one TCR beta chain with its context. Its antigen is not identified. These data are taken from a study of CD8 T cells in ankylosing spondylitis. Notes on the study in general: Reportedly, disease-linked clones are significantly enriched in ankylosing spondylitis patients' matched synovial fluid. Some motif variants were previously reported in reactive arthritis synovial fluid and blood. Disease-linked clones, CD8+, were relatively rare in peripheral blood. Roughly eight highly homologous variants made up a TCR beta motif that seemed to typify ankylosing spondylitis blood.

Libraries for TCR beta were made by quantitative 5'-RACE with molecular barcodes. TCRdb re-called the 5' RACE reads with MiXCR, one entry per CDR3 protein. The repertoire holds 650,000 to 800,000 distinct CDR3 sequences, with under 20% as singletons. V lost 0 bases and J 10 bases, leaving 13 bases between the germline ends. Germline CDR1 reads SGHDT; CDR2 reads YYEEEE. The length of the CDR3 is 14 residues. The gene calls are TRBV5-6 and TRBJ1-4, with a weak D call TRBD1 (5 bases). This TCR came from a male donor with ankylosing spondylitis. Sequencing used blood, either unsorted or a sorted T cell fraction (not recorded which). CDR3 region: CASSLAGVSGKLFF. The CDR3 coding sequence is TGTGCCAGCAGCTTGGCGGGGGTGTCCGGAAAACTGTTTTTT.